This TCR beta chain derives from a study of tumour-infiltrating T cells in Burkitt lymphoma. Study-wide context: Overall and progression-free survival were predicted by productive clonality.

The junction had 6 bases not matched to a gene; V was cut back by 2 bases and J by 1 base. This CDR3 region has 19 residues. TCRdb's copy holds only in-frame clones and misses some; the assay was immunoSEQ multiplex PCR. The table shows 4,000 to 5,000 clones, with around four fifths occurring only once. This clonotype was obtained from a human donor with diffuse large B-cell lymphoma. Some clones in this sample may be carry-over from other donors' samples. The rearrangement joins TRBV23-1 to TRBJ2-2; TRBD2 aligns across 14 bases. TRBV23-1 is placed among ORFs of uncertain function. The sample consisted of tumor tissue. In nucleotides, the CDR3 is TGCGCCAGCAGTCAACTTGGGACTAGCGGGGGTCGGAACACCGGGGAGCTGTTTTTT. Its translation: CASSQLGTSGGRNTGELFF.